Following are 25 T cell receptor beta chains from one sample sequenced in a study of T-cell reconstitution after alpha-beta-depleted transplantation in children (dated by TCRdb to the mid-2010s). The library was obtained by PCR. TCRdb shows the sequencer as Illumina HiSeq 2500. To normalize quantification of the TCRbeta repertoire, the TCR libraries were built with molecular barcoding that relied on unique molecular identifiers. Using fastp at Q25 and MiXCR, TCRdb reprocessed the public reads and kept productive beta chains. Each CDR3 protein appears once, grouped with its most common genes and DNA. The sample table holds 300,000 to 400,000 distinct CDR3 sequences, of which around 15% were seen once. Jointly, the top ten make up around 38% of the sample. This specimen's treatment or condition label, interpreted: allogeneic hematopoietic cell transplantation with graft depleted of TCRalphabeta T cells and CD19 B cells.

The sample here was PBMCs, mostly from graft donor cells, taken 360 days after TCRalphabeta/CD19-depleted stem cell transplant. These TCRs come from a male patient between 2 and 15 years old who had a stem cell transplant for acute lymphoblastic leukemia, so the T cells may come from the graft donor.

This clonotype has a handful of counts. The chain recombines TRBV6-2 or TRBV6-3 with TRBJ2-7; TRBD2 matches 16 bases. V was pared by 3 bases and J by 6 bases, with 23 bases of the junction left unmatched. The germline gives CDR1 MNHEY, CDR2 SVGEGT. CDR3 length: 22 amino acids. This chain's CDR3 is CASSYLGLAGGPSGRISGEQYF. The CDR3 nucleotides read TGTGCCAGCAGTTATTTGGGACTAGCGGGAGGGCCTTCAGGGAGAATTTCAGGCGAGCAGTACTTC.

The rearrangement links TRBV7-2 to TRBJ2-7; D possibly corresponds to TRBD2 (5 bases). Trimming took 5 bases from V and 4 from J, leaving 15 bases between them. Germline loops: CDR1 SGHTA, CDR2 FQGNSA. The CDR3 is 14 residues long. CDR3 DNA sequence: TGTGCCAGCAGCCCCCGGGGTTCCCCGTACGAGCAGTACTTC. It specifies CASSPRGSPYEQYF.

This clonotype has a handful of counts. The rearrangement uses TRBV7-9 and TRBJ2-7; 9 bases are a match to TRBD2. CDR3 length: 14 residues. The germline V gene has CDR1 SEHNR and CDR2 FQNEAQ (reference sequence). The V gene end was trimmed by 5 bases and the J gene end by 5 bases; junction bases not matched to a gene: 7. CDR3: CASSPGTSMHEQYF. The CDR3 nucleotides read TGTGCCAGCAGCCCCGGGACTAGCATGCACGAGCAGTACTTC.

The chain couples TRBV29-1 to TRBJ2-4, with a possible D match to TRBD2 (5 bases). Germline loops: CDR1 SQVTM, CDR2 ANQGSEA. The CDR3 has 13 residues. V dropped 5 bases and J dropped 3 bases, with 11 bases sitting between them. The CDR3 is CSVQSRGKNIQYF. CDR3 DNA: TGCAGCGTTCAAAGTCGGGGCAAAAACATTCAGTACTTC.

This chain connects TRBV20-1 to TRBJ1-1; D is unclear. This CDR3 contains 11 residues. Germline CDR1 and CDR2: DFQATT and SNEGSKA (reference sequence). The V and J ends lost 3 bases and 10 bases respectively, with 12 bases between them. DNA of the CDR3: TGCAGTGCTAGGTTGGGCCCGGGAGCTTTCTTT. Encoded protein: CSARLGPGAFF.

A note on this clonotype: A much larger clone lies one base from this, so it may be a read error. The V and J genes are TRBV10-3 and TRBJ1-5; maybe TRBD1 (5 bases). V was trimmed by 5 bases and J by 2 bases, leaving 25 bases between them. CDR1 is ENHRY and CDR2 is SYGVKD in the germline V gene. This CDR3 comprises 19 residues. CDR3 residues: CAISLYRGFGLVGNQPQHF. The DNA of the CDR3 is TGTGCCATCAGTTTATATCGGGGGTTCGGGTTAGTAGGCAATCAGCCCCAGCATTTT.

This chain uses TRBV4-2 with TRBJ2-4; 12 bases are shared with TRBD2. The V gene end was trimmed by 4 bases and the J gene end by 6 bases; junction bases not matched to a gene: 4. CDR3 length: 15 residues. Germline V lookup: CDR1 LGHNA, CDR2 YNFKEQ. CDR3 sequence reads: CASSRASGRGNIQYF. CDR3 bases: TGTGCCAGCAGCCGGGCTAGCGGGAGGGGAAACATTCAGTACTTC.

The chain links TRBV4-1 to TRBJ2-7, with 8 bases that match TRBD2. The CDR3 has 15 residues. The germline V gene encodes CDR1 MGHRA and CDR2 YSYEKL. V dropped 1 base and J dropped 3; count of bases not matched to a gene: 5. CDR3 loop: CASSQGALAGYEQYF. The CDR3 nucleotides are TGCGCCAGCAGCCAAGGCGCCCTAGCGGGCTACGAGCAGTACTTC.

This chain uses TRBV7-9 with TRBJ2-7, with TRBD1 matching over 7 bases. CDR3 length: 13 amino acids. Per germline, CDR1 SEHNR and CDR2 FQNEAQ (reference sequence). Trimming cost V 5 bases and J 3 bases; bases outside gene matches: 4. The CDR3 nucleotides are TGTGCCAGCAGCCAACAGGGGTACTACGAGCAGTACTTC. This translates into CASSQQGYYEQYF.

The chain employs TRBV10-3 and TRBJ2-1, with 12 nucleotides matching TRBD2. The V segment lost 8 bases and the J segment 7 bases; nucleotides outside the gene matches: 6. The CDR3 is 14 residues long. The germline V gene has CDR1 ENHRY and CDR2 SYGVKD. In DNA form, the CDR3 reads TGTGCCATCGCTAGCGGGAGGGCCATGAATGAGCAGTTCTTC. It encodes CAIASGRAMNEQFF.

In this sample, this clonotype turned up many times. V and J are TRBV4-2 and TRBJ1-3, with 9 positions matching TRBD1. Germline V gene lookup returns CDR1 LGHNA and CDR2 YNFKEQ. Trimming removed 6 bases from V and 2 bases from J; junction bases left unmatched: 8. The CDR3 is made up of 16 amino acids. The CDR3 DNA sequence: TGTGCCAGCAGTTCCCCCGGACAGGGGACTGGAAACACCATATATTTT. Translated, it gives CASSSPGQGTGNTIYF.

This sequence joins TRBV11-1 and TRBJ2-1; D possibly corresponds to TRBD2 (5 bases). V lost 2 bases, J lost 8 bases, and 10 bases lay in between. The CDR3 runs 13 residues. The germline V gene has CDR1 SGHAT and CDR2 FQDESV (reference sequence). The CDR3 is CASSLWAGDEQFF. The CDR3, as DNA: TGTGCCAGCAGCTTATGGGCCGGGGATGAGCAGTTCTTC.

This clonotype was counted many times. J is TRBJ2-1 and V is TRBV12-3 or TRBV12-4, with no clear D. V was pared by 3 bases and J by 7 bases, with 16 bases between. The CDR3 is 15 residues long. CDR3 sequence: CASSFFYPTGNEQFF. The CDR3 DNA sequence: TGTGCCAGCAGTTTTTTCTACCCCACCGGGAATGAGCAGTTCTTC.

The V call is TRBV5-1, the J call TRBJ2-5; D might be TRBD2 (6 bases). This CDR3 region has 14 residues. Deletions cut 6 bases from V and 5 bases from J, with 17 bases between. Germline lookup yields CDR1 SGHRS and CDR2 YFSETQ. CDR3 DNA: TGCGCCAGCACTCCGGGAGTCCTACCGGAGACCCAGTACTTC. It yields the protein CASTPGVLPETQYF.

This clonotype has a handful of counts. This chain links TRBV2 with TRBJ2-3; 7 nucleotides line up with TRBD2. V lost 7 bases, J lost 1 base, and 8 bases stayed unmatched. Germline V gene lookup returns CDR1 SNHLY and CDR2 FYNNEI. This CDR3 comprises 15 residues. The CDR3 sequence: CASNPSGIGTDTQYF. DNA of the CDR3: TGTGCCAGCAACCCTAGCGGAATAGGCACAGATACGCAGTATTTT. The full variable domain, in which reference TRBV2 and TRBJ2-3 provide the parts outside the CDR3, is EPEVTQTPSHQVTQMGQEVILRCVPISNHLYFYWYRQILGQKVEFLVSFYNNEISEKSEIFDDQFSVERPDGSNFTLKIRSTKLEDSAMYFCASNPSGIGTDTQYFGPGTRLTVL.

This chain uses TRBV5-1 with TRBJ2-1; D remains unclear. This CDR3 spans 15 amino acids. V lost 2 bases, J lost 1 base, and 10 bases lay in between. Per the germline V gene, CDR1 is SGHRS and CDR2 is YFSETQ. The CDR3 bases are TGCGCCAGCAGCTTCGACGTCCCATCCTACAATGAGCAGTTCTTC. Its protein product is CASSFDVPSYNEQFF.

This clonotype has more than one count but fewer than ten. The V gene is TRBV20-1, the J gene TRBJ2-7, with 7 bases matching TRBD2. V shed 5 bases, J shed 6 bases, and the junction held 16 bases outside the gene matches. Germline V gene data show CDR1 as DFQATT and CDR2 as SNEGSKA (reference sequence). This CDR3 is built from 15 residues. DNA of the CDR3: TGCAGTGCTCTCGGACGGGGCGGGAGAAGGGGCGAGCAGTACTTC. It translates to CSALGRGGRRGEQYF.

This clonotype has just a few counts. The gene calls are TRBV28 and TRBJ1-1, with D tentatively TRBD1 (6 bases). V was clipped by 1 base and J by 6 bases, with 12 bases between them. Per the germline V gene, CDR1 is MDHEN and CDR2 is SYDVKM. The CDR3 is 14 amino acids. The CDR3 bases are TGTGCCAGCAGTTTATTGCTGGGGGCCGCTGAAGCTTTCTTT. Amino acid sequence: CASSLLLGAAEAFF.

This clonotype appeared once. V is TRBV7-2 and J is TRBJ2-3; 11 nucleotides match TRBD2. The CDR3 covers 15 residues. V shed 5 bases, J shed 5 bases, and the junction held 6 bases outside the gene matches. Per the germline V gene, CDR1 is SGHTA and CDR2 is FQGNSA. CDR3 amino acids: CASSHSGRARDTQYF. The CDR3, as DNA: TGTGCCAGCAGCCATAGCGGGAGGGCGCGAGATACGCAGTATTTT.

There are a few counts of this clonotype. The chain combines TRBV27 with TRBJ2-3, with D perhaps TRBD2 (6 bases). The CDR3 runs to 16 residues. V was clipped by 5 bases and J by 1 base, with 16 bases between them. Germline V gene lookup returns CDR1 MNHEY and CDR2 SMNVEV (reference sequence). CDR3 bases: TGTGCCAGCAGTACTCCCTTTGCTAGCGGCACAGATACGCAGTATTTT. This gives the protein CASSTPFASGTDTQYF.

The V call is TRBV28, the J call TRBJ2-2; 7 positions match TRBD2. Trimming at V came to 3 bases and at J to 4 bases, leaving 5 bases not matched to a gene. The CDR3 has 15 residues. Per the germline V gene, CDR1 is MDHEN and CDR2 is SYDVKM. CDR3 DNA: TGTGCCAGCAGTTTTCCCAGGGAGGGCACCGGGGAGCTGTTTTTT. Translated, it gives CASSFPREGTGELFF.

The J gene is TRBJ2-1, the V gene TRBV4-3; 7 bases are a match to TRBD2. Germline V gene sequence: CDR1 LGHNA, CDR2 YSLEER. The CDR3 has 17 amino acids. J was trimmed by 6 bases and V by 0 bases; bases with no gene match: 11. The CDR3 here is CASSQDNEGGMSNEQFF. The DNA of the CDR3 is TGCGCCAGCAGCCAAGATAACGAGGGAGGGATGTCCAATGAGCAGTTCTTC.

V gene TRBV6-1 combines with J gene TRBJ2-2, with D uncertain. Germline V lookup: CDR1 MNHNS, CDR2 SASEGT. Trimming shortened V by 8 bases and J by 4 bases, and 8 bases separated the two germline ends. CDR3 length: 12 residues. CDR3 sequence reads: CASWPGTGELFF. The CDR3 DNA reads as TGTGCCAGCTGGCCGGGCACCGGGGAGCTGTTTTTT.

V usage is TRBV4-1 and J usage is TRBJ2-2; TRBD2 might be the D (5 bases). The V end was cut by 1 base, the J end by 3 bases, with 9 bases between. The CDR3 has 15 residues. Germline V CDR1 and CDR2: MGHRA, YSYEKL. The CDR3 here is CASSQAEVDTGELFF. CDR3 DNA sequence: TGCGCCAGCAGCCAAGCGGAGGTCGACACCGGGGAGCTGTTTTTT.

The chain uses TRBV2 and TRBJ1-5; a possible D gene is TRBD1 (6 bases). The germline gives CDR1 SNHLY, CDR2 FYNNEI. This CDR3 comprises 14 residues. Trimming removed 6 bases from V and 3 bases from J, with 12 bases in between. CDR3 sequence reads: CASSRQAFNQPQHF. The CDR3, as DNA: TGTGCCAGCAGCAGACAGGCATTCAATCAGCCCCAGCATTTT.